This T cell receptor beta chain was sequenced in a study of CD8 T cells in Susac syndrome. On the study more broadly: Patients with Susac syndrome were, at the time of blood collection, therapy-naive, maintained on corticosteroids, or maintained on intravenous immunoglobulin alone.

In the case of this clonotype: Antigen: not known.

The V gene lost 1 base and the J gene lost 6 bases, with 19 bases spanning the gap. The CDR3 has 17 residues. Germline V lookup: CDR1 MGHRA, CDR2 YSYEKL. General study points: CD4+ T cell repertoires in Susac syndrome exhibited no evidence of clonal expansion.

With random hexamers, reverse transcription was performed on about 0.45 to 1 ug of RNA. An immunoSEQ multiplex PCR generated amplified TCR beta CDR3 products spanning 54 Vbeta and 13 Jbeta. TCRdb itself ran the immunoSEQ multiplex PCR reads through MiXCR, one entry per CDR3 protein. The sample shows about 150,000 distinct CDR3 sequences, approximately 95% of them seen only once. The source is a human donor with Susac syndrome. Material: CD4+ T cells from PBMCs. The rearrangement uses TRBV4-1 and TRBJ2-1; D not certain. This chain's CDR3 is CASSQVDLLPGGNEQFF. CDR3 coding DNA: TGCGCCAGCAGCCAAGTGGATCTACTACCCGGTGGCAATGAGCAGTTCTTC.